The 26 T cell receptor beta chains given below trace back to one sample, sequenced in a study of post-analysis software for immune sequencing data (dated by TCRdb to the mid-2010s). Study-level results and caveats: Four to six TRBV segments, including TRBV5-6, TRBV5-1 and TRBV20-1, were significantly more frequent in patients than controls.

These receptors' targets are unknown. The library was produced with PCR. Sequenced using an Illumina HiSeq 2500. To reduce PCR and sequencing biases, unique molecular identifiers were built into the TCR beta cDNA libraries. The public sequencing data were trimmed at Q25 with fastp and processed into clonotypes with MiXCR by TCRdb, which kept only in-frame beta chains. Identical CDR3 proteins give one entry, which carries the most common genes and DNA. This sample gives under 650,000 distinct CDR3 sequences in total; 44% of them show up just once. The ten largest clones represent around 1.7% of the sample. Input material: blood. Receptor source: a girl between 5 and 17 years old with multiple sclerosis.

The J gene is TRBJ2-1, the V gene TRBV5-1, with 8 bases lining up with TRBD2. Germline-derived CDR1 and CDR2 are SGHRS and YFSETQ. The CDR3 is 16 residues long. V lost 3 bases to trimming and J lost 2 bases; unmatched junction nucleotides: 7. CDR3 in DNA: TGCGCCAGCAGCTCACAAGCGGGAGCTGCCTACAATGAGCAGTTCTTC. It is translated as CASSSQAGAAYNEQFF.

There are a few counts of this clonotype. The chain links TRBV20-1 to TRBJ2-1; weak D call: TRBD2 (5 bases). Germline V CDR1 and CDR2: DFQATT, SNEGSKA (reference sequence). Trimming removed 0 bases at V and 4 bases at J, with 13 bases between. The CDR3 is 15 amino acids. The CDR3 nucleotides read TGCAGTGCTAGAGATCCGCGGGCGCGGTACAATGAGCAGTTCTTC. Amino acid sequence: CSARDPRARYNEQFF.

The chain is built from TRBV7-9 and TRBJ2-1; 8 positions agree with TRBD2. Looked up from germline, CDR1 is SEHNR and CDR2 is FQNEAQ (reference sequence). V shed 0 bases, J shed 8 bases, and the junction held 6 bases outside the gene matches. There are 15 residues in the CDR3. DNA of the CDR3: TGTGCCAGCAGCTTAGCCGGACTAGCAGCGGATGAGCAGTTCTTC. It specifies CASSLAGLAADEQFF.

As regards this clonotype: The junction departs from germline at one end; a sequencing error may be responsible. CDR3: CACSPTDRATEAFF. The CDR3 DNA sequence: TGTGCCTGCAGCCCAACGGACAGGGCCACTGAAGCTTTCTTT. V and J are TRBV9 and TRBJ1-1; 8 nucleotides match TRBD1. This CDR3 is built from 14 residues. Germline CDR1 is SGDLS and CDR2 is YYNGEE.

In its sample, this clonotype was seen a few times. The CDR3 protein is CASSGLGTSGRGEQYF. CDR3 sequence (DNA): TGCGCCAGCAGCGGGCTAGGGACTAGCGGGAGAGGAGAGCAGTACTTC. V usage is TRBV5-1 and J usage is TRBJ2-7; TRBD2 matches 14 bases. The CDR3 contains 16 residues. V gave up 4 bases and J gave up 7 bases; unmatched junction bases: 10. Germline assignment: CDR1 SGHRS and CDR2 YFSETQ.

This chain links TRBV20-1 with TRBJ2-7; D may be TRBD1 (6 bases). CDR3 length equals 11 residues. Germline CDR1 is DFQATT and CDR2 is SNEGSKA (reference sequence). The ends were cut back, 7 bases at V and 7 bases at J, with 14 bases in the middle. This CDR3 reads CSVLLRGEQYF. In DNA, the CDR3 is TGCAGTGTCCTTCTCAGGGGAGAGCAGTACTTC.

The chain carries TRBV5-1 and TRBJ1-1; TRBD1 might be the D (5 bases). V gave up 0 bases and J gave up 4 bases, with 13 bases separating them. Germline CDR1 is SGHRS and CDR2 is YFSETQ. The CDR3 has 15 residues. The CDR3 is CASSLDQPGGTEAFF. CDR3 nucleotide sequence: TGCGCCAGCAGCTTGGATCAACCGGGGGGCACTGAAGCTTTCTTT. Full variable domain (missing parts from reference TRBV5-1 and TRBJ1-1): KAGVTQTPRYLIKTRGQQVTLSCSPISGHRSVSWYQQTPGQGLQFLFEYFSETQRNKGNFPGRFSGRQFSNSRSEMNVSTLELGDSALYLCASSLDQPGGTEAFFGQGTRLTVV.

V and J are TRBV6-1 and TRBJ1-5; D unclear. The germline CDR1 and CDR2 sequences are MNHNS and SASEGT. The CDR3 has 12 residues. Trimming pared 6 bases from V and 4 bases from J, leaving 7 bases between. DNA for the CDR3: TGTGCCAGCAGGGGGATGAATCAGCCCCAGCATTTT. It translates to CASRGMNQPQHF.

The table lists this clonotype with a few counts. The chain joins TRBV11-2 to TRBJ2-5; 11 nucleotides line up with TRBD2. The V segment lost 3 bases and the J segment 7 bases; nucleotides outside the gene matches: 10. This CDR3 comprises 16 residues. Germline V gene lookup returns CDR1 SGHAT and CDR2 FQNNGV. In DNA, the CDR3 is TGTGCCAGCAGCTTCAGGGGTAGCGGGGGGGCAGGGACCCAGTACTTC. It is translated as CASSFRGSGGAGTQYF.

This clonotype appeared a few times. This chain links TRBV27 with TRBJ2-5; D might be TRBD1 or TRBD2, each matching 6 bases. V lost 5 bases, J lost 11 bases, and 21 bases lay in between. This CDR3 has 14 amino acids. From germline, CDR1 is MNHEY and CDR2 SMNVEV (reference sequence). This CDR3 reads CASSQTQGLLEQYF. In DNA form, the CDR3 reads TGTGCCAGCAGTCAGACACAGGGACTGCTGGAGCAGTACTTC.

This clonotype was observed many times. The V and J genes are TRBV11-2 and TRBJ2-6; D gene unclear. Germline CDR1 and CDR2: SGHAT and FQNNGV. Trimming took off 0 bases at V and 0 bases at J, with 3 bases between the two ends. The CDR3 spans 15 residues. The CDR3 nucleotides read TGTGCCAGCAGCTTAGATGCCTCTGGGGCCAACGTCCTGACTTTC. Translated, it gives CASSLDASGANVLTF.

Comments on this clonotype: One end of the junction fails to match germline, which may point to a read error. The rearrangement uses TRBV12-3 or TRBV12-4 and TRBJ2-6, with 7 positions matching TRBD1. The CDR3 loop spans 18 amino acids. The CDR3 here is CASSSPPGTASGANALTF. CDR3 nucleotide sequence: TGTGCCAGCAGTTCCCCCCCCGGGACAGCCTCTGGGGCCAACGCCCTGACTTTC.

This clonotype has only a few counts. The rearrangement links TRBV7-2 to TRBJ2-5, with 11 bases matching TRBD2. Germline CDR1 SGHTA, CDR2 FQGNSA. CDR3 length equals 18 residues. V lost 2 bases to trimming and J lost 0 bases; unmatched junction nucleotides: 8. CDR3 sequence reads: CASSLWLAGGTYQETQYF. CDR3 in DNA: TGTGCCAGCAGCTTATGGCTAGCGGGGGGCACGTACCAAGAGACCCAGTACTTC. The variable domain in full, completed from reference TRBV7-2 and TRBJ2-5, reads GAGVSQSPSNKVTEKGKDVELRCDPISGHTALYWYRQSLGQGLEFLIYFQGNSAPDKSGLPSDRFSAERTGGSVSTLTIQRTQQEDSAVYLCASSLWLAGGTYQETQYFGPGTRLLVL.

The chain combines TRBV12-3 or TRBV12-4 with TRBJ1-1; 7 bases are shared with TRBD1. The ends lost 10 bases at V and 4 bases at J; junction bases unmatched: 21. The CDR3 spans 17 residues. CDR3 bases: TGTGCCACTAAGGGGGGAGGGGGCGGTTTGTTGGGCACTGAAGCTTTCTTT. Protein sequence: CATKGGGGGLLGTEAFF.

This chain joins TRBV29-1 and TRBJ2-1; no firm D call. The CDR3 contains 14 residues. Trimming shortened V by 3 bases and J by 8 bases, and 17 bases separated the two germline ends. Germline loops: CDR1 SQVTM, CDR2 ANQGSEA. The DNA for the CDR3 is TGCAGCGTTGATGGGCGGCCCCTATCCGATGAGCAGTTCTTC. This codes for CSVDGRPLSDEQFF.

Only a few counts were recorded for this clonotype. This rearrangement joins TRBV10-3 to TRBJ1-1; D gene ambiguous. The CDR3 extends over 12 amino acids. Germline CDR1 and CDR2: ENHRY and SYGVKD. V was trimmed by 7 bases and J by 7 bases, leaving 13 bases between them. The CDR3 loop is CAIMGNTDEAFF. In DNA form, the CDR3 reads TGTGCCATCATGGGGAATACTGATGAAGCTTTCTTT.

There are a few counts of this clonotype. V is TRBV10-1 and J is TRBJ2-7; no reliable D call. Germline V CDR1 and CDR2: WNHNN, SYGVQD (reference sequence). Trimming pared 0 bases from V and 4 bases from J, leaving 13 bases between. This CDR3 comprises 15 residues. This chain's CDR3 is CASSESNIGTYEQYF. The CDR3 DNA is TGCGCCAGCAGTGAGTCCAACATCGGAACTTACGAGCAGTACTTC.

This clonotype was recorded a few times. The chain employs TRBV20-1 and TRBJ2-3, with D tentatively TRBD2 (6 bases). The CDR3 consists of 14 residues. Trimming shortened V by 7 bases and J by 3 bases, and 17 bases separated the two germline ends. In germline, CDR1 is DFQATT, CDR2 SNEGSKA (reference sequence). The CDR3 is CSVPFGEATDTQYF. CDR3 nucleotide sequence: TGCAGTGTCCCTTTCGGGGAGGCGACAGATACGCAGTATTTT.

V and J are TRBV29-1 and TRBJ2-5; no clear D gene. The end of the DNA is better explained by TRBJ2-7, so the J call may be wrong. Per the germline V gene, CDR1 is SQVTM and CDR2 is ANQGSEA. The CDR3 spans 11 residues. The CDR3, as DNA: TGCAGCGCTGTCGGCTCTAGCGAGCAGTACTTC. This sequence encodes CSAVGSSEQYF.

CDR3 nucleotide sequence: TGCGCCAGCAGCTTGGATCAGGGCACCGGCTACACCTTC. As protein: CASSLDQGTGYTF. The chain joins TRBV5-1 to TRBJ1-2; D perhaps matches TRBD1 (5 bases). Trimming left V 0 bases short and J 8 bases short, with 11 bases between. CDR1 SGHRS and CDR2 YFSETQ come from the germline V gene. The CDR3 loop spans 13 amino acids.

V gene TRBV12-3 or TRBV12-4 combines with J gene TRBJ2-3, with D unresolved. The V end was cut by 4 bases, the J end by 2 bases, with 7 bases between. The CDR3 sequence is 13 residues long. The CDR3 DNA reads TGTGCCAGCAGTTCAGTGCTCACAGATACGCAGTATTTT. Translating gives CASSSVLTDTQYF.

This clonotype has just a few counts. The gene calls are TRBV5-1 and TRBJ2-3, with 8 nucleotides matching TRBD2. J gave up 1 base and V 2 bases, and 12 bases lay outside the gene matches. Germline V gene lookup returns CDR1 SGHRS and CDR2 YFSETQ. The CDR3 runs 18 residues. CDR3 in DNA: TGCGCCAGCAGCTTTATAGCGGGAACTCCTTTCGGCACAGATACGCAGTATTTT. Protein sequence: CASSFIAGTPFGTDTQYF.

There are a few counts of this clonotype. The chain couples TRBV3-1 to TRBJ2-4; D is possibly TRBD1 or TRBD2 (5 bases each). From germline, CDR1 is LGHDT and CDR2 YNNKEL (reference sequence). The CDR3 is made up of 17 amino acids. The V gene lost 1 base and the J gene lost 1 base, with 14 bases spanning the gap. The chain's CDR3 is CASSQGQLRDAKNIQYF. For the CDR3, the DNA is TGTGCCAGCAGCCAAGGCCAGCTCCGGGACGCCAAAAACATTCAGTACTTC.

This clonotype appeared a few times. The chain combines TRBV7-2 with TRBJ2-1, with D perhaps matching TRBD2 (5 bases). CDR1 SGHTA and CDR2 FQGNSA come from the germline V gene. The CDR3 is 13 residues long. With 5 bases removed from V and 3 bases from J, the gap between germline ends came to 8 bases. The chain's CDR3 is CASSPDYYNEQFF. Written as DNA, the CDR3 is TGTGCCAGCAGCCCCGACTACTACAATGAGCAGTTCTTC.

The chain combines TRBV20-1 with TRBJ1-1, with D perhaps TRBD1 (6 bases). V lost 3 bases and J lost 0, with 11 bases in between. The CDR3 loop spans 14 amino acids. The germline V gene has CDR1 DFQATT and CDR2 SNEGSKA (reference sequence). CDR3 nucleotides: TGCAGTGCTAGTCGGGGACACCTGAACACTGAAGCTTTCTTT. Its translation is CSASRGHLNTEAFF.

This clonotype was seen only a few times. The V and J genes are TRBV9 and TRBJ2-1; D gene uncertain. This CDR3 region has 14 residues. Germline-derived CDR1 and CDR2 are SGDLS and YYNGEE. Trimming cost V 0 bases and J 9 bases, with 13 bases left between them. The CDR3 nucleotides are TGTGCCAGCAGCGTAGCTGTGGGCCCAACTGAGCAGTTCTTC. Encoded protein: CASSVAVGPTEQFF.